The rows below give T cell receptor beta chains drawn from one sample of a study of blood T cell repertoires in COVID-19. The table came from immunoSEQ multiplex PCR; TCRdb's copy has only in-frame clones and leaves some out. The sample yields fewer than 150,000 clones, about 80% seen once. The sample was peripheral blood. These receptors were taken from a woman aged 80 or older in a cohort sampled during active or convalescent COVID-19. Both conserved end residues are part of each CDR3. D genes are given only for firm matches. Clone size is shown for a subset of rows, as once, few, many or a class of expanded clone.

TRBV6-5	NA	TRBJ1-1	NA	CASQKGGGTEAFF	TGTGCCAGCCAAAAGGGAGGGGGCACTGAAGCTTTCTTT
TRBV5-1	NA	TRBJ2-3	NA	CASSFGQGWTDTQYF	TGCGCCAGCAGCTTCGGGCAGGGTTGGACAGATACGCAGTATTTT
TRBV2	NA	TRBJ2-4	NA	CASSVGRARTEIQYF	TGTGCCAGCAGTGTTGGGAGAGCTCGCACCGAGATTCAGTACTTC
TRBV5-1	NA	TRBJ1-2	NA	CASSQSAIGVEPYGYTF	TGCGCCAGCAGTCAATCCGCCATTGGAGTCGAACCCTATGGCTACACCTTC
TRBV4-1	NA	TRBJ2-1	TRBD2	CASSQGLAGGRLKNEQFF	TGCGCCAGCAGCCAAGGGCTAGCGGGGGGGCGTCTAAAGAATGAGCAGTTCTTC
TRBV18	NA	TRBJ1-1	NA	CASSPFSTENTEAFF	TGTGCCAGCTCACCATTTTCGACAGAGAACACTGAAGCTTTCTTT
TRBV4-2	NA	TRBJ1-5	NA	CASSQDRTIARNQPQHF	TGTGCCAGCAGCCAAGATAGAACAATAGCCCGCAATCAGCCCCAGCATTTT
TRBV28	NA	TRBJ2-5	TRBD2	CASSLTYSGGQGETQYF	TGTGCCAGCAGTCTCACCTATAGCGGGGGCCAGGGAGAGACCCAGTACTTC
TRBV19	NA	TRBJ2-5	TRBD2	CASSFPGTSGNQETQYF	TGTGCCAGTAGTTTCCCCGGGACTAGCGGAAATCAAGAGACCCAGTACTTC
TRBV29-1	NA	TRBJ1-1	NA	CSVGPGVDTEAFF	TGCAGCGTTGGGCCAGGGGTGGACACTGAAGCTTTCTTT
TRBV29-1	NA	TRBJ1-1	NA	CSVAPGKRGAFF	TGCAGCGTTGCTCCAGGGAAAAGGGGTGCTTTCTTT
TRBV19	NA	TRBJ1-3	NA	CASGPGRVTGNTIYF	TGTGCCAGTGGCCCCGGCAGGGTGACTGGAAACACCATATATTTT
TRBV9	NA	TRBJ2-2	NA	CASLSNTGELFF	TGTGCCAGCCTCTCCAACACCGGGGAGCTGTTTTTT
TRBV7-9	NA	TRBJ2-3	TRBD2	CASSSSGGPYGTQYF	TGTGCCAGCAGCTCTAGCGGGGGCCCTTATGGTACGCAGTATTTT
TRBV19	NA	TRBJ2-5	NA	CASSIVARAQETQYF	TGTGCCAGTAGTATAGTGGCCAGGGCTCAAGAGACCCAGTACTTC
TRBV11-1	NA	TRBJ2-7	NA	CASSLEPSSYEQYF	TGTGCCAGCAGCTTAGAGCCTAGCTCCTACGAGCAGTACTTC
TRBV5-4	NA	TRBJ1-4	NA	CASSAPGNANEKLFF	TGTGCCAGCAGCGCGCCAGGGAATGCTAATGAAAAACTGTTTTTT
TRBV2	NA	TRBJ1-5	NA	CASREISQPQHF	TGTGCCAGCAGGGAGATAAGTCAGCCCCAGCATTTT
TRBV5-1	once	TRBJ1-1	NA	CASSRLADTEAFF	TGCGCCAGCAGCCGACTGGCGGACACTGAAGCTTTCTTT
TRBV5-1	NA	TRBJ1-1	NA	CASSSRTNSDTEAFF	TGCGCCAGCAGCTCCCGGACAAACTCGGACACTGAAGCTTTCTTT
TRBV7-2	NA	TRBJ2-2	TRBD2	CASSLGGGINTGELFF	TGTGCCAGCAGCTTGGGGGGAGGGATAAACACCGGGGAGCTGTTTTTT
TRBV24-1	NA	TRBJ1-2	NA	CATSDSRTENGYTF	TGTGCCACCAGTGATTCAAGAACAGAAAATGGCTACACCTTC
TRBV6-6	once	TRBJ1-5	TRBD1	CASSSTDRGSNQPQHF	TGTGCCAGCAGTTCCACCGACAGGGGTAGCAATCAGCCCCAGCATTTT